This TCR beta chain was captured by sequencing in a study of shared clonotypes between healthy human individuals. Study outcomes and limitations: Generation probabilities were higher for clonotypes shared across all four sorted-subset donors than for unshared ones. Few donors restricted represented genetic and exposure-history diversity.

In regard to this clone: Its antigen is still unknown.

Repertoires were generated with immunoSEQ multiplex PCR, while TCRdb's copy carries only in-frame clones and drops some. This table has millions of clones, more than 85% appearing once. Germline assignment: CDR1 MNHNS and CDR2 SASEGT. The CDR3 is 14 amino acids. V lost 1 base and J 0 bases, leaving 6 bases between the germline ends. The sequence derives from a young man in good health. Some clones in this sample may be carry-over from other donors' samples. The source material was naive CD4+ T cells from PBMCs. The subset denotes: CD45RA+ positively selected. The chain uses TRBV6-1 and TRBJ1-1, with D unresolved. The chain's CDR3 is CASSEGSVNTEAFF. In DNA form, the CDR3 reads TGTGCCAGCAGTGAAGGTTCAGTGAACACTGAAGCTTTCTTT.